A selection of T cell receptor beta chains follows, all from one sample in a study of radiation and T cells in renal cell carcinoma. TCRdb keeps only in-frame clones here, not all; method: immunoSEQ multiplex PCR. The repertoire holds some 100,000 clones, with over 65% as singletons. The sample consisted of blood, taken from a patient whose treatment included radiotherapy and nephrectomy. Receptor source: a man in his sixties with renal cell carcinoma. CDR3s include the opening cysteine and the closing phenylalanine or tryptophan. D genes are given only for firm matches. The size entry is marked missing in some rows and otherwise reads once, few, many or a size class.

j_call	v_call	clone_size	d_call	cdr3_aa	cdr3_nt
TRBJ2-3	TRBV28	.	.	CASSEGYGSTDTQYF	TGTGCCAGCAGTGAGGGATATGGGAGCACAGATACGCAGTATTTT
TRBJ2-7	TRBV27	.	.	CASSLSTGIPPYEQYF	TGTGCCAGCAGTTTATCCACAGGGATTCCACCCTACGAGCAGTACTTC
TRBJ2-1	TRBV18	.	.	CASSPTAGQNKNVTYNEQFF	TGTGCCAGCTCACCAACCGCGGGACAGAACAAAAACGTAACCTACAATGAGCAGTTCTTC
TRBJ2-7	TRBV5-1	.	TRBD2	CASSSQERELNEQYF	TGCGCCAGCAGCTCCCAGGAGCGGGAGTTAAACGAGCAGTACTTC
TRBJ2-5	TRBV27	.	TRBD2	CASSPWARASGRQETQYF	TGTGCCAGCAGCCCATGGGCCCGGGCTAGCGGGCGCCAAGAGACCCAGTACTTC
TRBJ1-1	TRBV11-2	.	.	CASSLVTEAFF	TGTGCCAGCAGCTTAGTCACTGAAGCTTTCTTT
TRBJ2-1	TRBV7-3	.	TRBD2	CASSIHSGNTYNEQFF	TGTGCCAGCAGCATACATAGCGGGAATACCTACAATGAGCAGTTCTTC
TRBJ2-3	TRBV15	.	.	CATSRDSRVIGTQYF	TGTGCCACCAGCAGAGACTCAAGGGTTATCGGTACGCAGTATTTT
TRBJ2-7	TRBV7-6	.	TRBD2	CASSLGGRASEQYF	TGTGCCAGCAGCTTAGGGGGGAGGGCCTCCGAGCAGTACTTC
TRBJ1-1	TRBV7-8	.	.	CASSLGTGFTEAFF	TGTGCCAGCAGCTTAGGAACCGGGTTCACTGAAGCTTTCTTT
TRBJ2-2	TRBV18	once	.	CASSPTERLVNTGELFF	TGTGCCAGCTCACCAACAGAACGACTGGTTAACACCGGGGAGCTGTTTTTT
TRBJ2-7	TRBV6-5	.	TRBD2	CASSSSRLAGSYEQYF	TGTGCCAGCAGTTCCTCCCGACTAGCGGGCTCCTACGAGCAGTACTTC
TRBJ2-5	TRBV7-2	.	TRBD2	CASSSLGTSKETQYF	TGTGCCAGCAGCTCCCTAGGGACTAGCAAAGAGACCCAGTACTTC
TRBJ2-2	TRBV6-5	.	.	CASSRGRELFF	TGTGCCAGCAGTAGAGGGCGGGAGCTGTTTTTT
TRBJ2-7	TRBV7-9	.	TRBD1	CASSLGTGKVGIITYEQYF	TGTGCCAGCAGCCTTGGGACAGGGAAGGTCGGGATCATTACCTACGAGCAGTACTTC
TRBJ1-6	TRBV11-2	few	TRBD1	CASSLQGANSPLHF	TGTGCCAGCAGCTTACAGGGGGCCAATTCACCCCTCCACTTT
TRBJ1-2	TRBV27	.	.	CASSLNRDIYGYTF	TGTGCCAGCAGTTTAAACCGGGACATATACGGCTACACCTTC
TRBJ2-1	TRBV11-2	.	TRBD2	CASSQTSGRVNEQFF	TGTGCCAGCAGCCAGACTAGCGGGAGGGTCAATGAGCAGTTCTTC
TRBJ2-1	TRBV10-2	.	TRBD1	CASSYPGTDSYNEQFF	TGCGCCAGCAGTTATCCCGGGACAGACTCCTACAATGAGCAGTTCTTC
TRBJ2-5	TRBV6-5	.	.	CASSTLQGYQETQYF	TGTGCCAGCAGTACACTTCAGGGGTACCAAGAGACCCAGTACTTC
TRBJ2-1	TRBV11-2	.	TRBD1	CASSLERGRRLNNEQFF	TGTGCCAGCAGCTTAGAAAGGGGGCGGAGGTTGAACAATGAGCAGTTCTTC
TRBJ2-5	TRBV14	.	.	CASSPYPGGGETQYF	TGTGCCAGCAGCCCCTACCCCGGGGGTGGCGAGACCCAGTACTTC
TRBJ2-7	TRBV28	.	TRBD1	CASSFLFLSGTGYEQYF	TGTGCCAGCAGTTTCCTATTCCTATCCGGGACAGGGTACGAGCAGTACTTC
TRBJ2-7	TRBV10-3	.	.	CAISAGVGAYEQYF	TGTGCCATCAGTGCAGGGGTAGGGGCTTACGAGCAGTACTTC
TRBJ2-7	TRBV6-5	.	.	CASRSIVEQYF	TGTGCCAGCAGGAGTATCGTCGAGCAGTACTTC
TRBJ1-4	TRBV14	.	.	CASSQTRFSLREKLFF	TGTGCCAGCAGCCAAACGCGTTTCAGTCTTCGGGAAAAACTGTTTTTT
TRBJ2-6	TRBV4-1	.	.	CASSQEGSGANVLTF	TGCGCCAGCAGCCAAGAGGGGTCTGGGGCCAACGTCCTGACTTTC
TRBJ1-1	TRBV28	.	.	CASSFTLLEAFF	TGTGCCAGCAGTTTCACCCTACTTGAAGCTTTCTTT
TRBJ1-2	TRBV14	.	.	CASSQYPGQGYTF	TGTGCCAGCAGCCAATACCCCGGGCAGGGCTACACCTTC
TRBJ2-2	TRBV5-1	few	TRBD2	CASSGLADHTGELFF	TGCGCCAGCTCGGGACTAGCGGACCACACCGGGGAGCTGTTTTTT
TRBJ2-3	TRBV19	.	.	CASSSTPGPDTQYF	TGTGCCAGTAGTTCGACGCCAGGGCCCGATACGCAGTATTTT
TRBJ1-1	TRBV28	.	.	CASQGYTEAFF	TGTGCCAGTCAGGGTTACACTGAAGCTTTCTTT
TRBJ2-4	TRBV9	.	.	CASSGEGTKKGVIAKNIQYF	TGTGCCAGCAGCGGAGAAGGGACTAAGAAGGGGGTAATAGCCAAAAACATTCAGTACTTC
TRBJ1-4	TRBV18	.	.	CASSPRGNEKLFF	TGTGCCAGCTCACCACGGGGTAATGAAAAACTGTTTTTT
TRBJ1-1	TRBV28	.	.	CAARRGAGAINTEAFF	TGTGCGGCTCGACGCGGAGCAGGGGCGATAAACACTGAAGCTTTCTTT
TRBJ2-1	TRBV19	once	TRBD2	CASSISGGRPYNEQFF	TGTGCCAGTAGTATATCCGGCGGGAGGCCCTACAATGAGCAGTTCTTC
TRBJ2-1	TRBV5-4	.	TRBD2	CASSPGTSGSGPYNEQFF	TGTGCCAGCAGCCCCGGGACTAGCGGGAGTGGACCCTACAATGAGCAGTTCTTC
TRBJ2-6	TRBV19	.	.	CASKQQSGANVLTF	TGTGCCAGTAAGCAGCAGTCTGGGGCCAACGTCCTGACTTTC
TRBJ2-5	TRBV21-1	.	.	CASSKGKSQGARASGSRETQYF	TGTGCCAGCAGCAAAGGGAAATCGCAGGGGGCGCGGGCTAGCGGGAGTCGAGAGACCCAGTACTTC
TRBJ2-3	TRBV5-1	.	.	CASAGYGGDTQYF	TGCGCCAGCGCAGGGTATGGCGGAGATACGCAGTATTTT
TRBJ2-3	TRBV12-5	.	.	CASAGEGAYTDTQYF	TGTGCTAGTGCCGGGGAGGGGGCCTACACAGATACGCAGTATTTT